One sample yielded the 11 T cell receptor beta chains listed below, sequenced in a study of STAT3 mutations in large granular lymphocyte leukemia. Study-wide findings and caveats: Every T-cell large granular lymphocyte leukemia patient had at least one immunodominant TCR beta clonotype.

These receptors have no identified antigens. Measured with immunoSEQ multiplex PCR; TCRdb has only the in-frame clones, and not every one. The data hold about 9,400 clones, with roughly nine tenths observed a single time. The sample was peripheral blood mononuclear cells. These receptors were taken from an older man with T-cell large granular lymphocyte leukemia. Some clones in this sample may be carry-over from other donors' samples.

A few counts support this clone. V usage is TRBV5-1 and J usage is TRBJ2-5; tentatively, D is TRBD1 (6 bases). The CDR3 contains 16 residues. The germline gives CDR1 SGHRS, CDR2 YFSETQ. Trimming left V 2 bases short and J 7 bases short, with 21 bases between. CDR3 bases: TGCGCCAGCAGCTTTGTACGGGACATGGGAATAGGGACCCAGTACTTC. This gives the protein CASSFVRDMGIGTQYF.

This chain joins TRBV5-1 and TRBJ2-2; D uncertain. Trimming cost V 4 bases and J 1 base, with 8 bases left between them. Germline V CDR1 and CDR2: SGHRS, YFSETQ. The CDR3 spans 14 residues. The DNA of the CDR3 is TGCGCCAGCAGCACCACGATGAACACCGGGGAGCTGTTTTTT. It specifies CASSTTMNTGELFF.

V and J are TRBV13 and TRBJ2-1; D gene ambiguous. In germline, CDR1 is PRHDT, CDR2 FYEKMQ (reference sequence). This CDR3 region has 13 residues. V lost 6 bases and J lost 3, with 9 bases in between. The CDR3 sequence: CASRKGIYNEQFF. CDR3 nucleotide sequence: TGTGCCAGCAGGAAAGGGATCTACAATGAGCAGTTCTTC.

The CDR3 DNA reads TGCGCCAGCAGCTTCCCGACACGCCTCGGAGGCTACACCTTC. Amino acid sequence: CASSFPTRLGGYTF. V is TRBV5-1 and J is TRBJ1-2; D unclear. Germline-derived CDR1 and CDR2 are SGHRS and YFSETQ. Trimming left V 2 bases short and J 8 bases short, with 16 bases between. The CDR3 loop spans 14 amino acids.

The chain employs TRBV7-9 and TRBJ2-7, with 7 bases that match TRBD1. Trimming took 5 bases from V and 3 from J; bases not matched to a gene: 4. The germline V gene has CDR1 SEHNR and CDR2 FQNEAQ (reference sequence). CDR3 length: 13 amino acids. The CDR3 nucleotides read TGTGCCAGCAGCCTAGGACAGGACTACGAGCAGTACTTC. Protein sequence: CASSLGQDYEQYF.

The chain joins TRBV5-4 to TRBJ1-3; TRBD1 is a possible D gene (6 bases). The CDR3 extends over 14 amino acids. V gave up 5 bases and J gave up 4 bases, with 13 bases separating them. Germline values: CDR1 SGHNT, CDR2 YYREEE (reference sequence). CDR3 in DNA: TGTGCCAGCAGTTCTCCAGGGGAAGGAAACACCATATATTTT. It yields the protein CASSSPGEGNTIYF.

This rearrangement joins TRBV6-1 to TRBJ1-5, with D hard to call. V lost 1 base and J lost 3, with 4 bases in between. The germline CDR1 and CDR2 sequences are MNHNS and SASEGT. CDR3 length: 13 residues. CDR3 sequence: CASSEGVNQPQHF. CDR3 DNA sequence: TGTGCCAGCAGTGAAGGAGTCAATCAGCCCCAGCATTTT.

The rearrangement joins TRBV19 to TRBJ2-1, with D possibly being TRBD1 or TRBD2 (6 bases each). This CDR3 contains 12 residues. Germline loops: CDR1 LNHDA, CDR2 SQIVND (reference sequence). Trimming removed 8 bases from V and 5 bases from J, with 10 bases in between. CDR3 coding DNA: TGTGCCAGTGCGAGGGGGGACAATGAGCAGTTCTTC. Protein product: CASARGDNEQFF.

The CDR3 here is CSVRDLGQPQHF. In DNA, the CDR3 is TGCAGCGTGCGGGATCTTGGTCAGCCCCAGCATTTT. The V call is TRBV29-1, the J call TRBJ1-5; D gene ambiguous. Trimming cost V 6 bases and J 6 bases, with 12 bases left between them. From germline, CDR1 is SQVTM and CDR2 ANQGSEA. There are 12 residues in the CDR3.

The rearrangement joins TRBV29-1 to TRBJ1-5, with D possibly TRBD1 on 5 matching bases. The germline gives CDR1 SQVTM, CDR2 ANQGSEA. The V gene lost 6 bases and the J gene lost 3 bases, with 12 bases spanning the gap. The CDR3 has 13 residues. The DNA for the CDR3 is TGCAGCGTCCGGACGACAGTCAATCAGCCCCAGCATTTT. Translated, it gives CSVRTTVNQPQHF.

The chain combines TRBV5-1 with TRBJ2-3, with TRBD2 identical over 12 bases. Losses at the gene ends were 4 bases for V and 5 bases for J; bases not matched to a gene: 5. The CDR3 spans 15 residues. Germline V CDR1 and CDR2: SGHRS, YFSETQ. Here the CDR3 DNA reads TGCGCCAGCAGCAAGACTAGCGGGGGAGGAGATACGCAGTATTTT. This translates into CASSKTSGGGDTQYF.